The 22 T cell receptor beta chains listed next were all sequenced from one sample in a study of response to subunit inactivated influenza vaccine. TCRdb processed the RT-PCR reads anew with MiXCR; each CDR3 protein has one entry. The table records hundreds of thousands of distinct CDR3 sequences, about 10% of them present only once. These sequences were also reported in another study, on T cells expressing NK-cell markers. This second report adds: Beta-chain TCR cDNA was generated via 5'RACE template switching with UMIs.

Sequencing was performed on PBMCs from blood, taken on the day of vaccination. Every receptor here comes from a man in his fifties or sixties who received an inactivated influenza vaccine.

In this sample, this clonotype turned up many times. The CDR3 protein is CASSRTGFVAGELFF. The CDR3 nucleotides read TGTGCCAGCAGCCGGACAGGGTTCGTTGCCGGGGAGCTGTTTTTT. The rearrangement uses TRBV3-1 and TRBJ2-2; TRBD1 aligns across 8 bases. Germline-derived CDR1 and CDR2 are LGHDT and YNNKEL (reference sequence). The CDR3 consists of 15 residues. After removal of 4 bases from V and 6 bases from J, the junction contained 7 bases not matched to a gene.

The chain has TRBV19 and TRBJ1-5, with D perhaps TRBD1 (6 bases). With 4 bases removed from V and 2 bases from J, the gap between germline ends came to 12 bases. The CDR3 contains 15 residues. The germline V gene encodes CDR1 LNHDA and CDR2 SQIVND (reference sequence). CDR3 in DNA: TGTGCCAGTAGTACTCGACAGGTGGGCAATCAGCCCCAGCATTTT. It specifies CASSTRQVGNQPQHF.

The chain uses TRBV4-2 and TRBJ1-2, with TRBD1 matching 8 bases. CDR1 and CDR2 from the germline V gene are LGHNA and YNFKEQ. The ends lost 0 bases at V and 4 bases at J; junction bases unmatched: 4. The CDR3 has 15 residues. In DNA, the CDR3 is TGTGCCAGCAGCCAAGACTGGACAGGGATCTATGGCTACACCTTC. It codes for CASSQDWTGIYGYTF.

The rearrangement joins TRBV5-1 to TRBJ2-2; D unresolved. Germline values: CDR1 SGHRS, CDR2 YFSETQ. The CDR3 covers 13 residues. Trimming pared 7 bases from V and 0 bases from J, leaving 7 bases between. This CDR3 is CASGDANTGELFF. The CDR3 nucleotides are TGCGCCAGCGGCGACGCGAACACCGGGGAGCTGTTTTTT.

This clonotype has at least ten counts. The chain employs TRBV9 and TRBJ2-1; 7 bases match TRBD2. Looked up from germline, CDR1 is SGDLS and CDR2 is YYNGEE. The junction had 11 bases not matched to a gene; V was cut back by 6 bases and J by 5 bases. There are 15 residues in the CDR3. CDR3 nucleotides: TGTGCCAGCAACGCCCTCGGGAGGTTGGACAATGAGCAGTTCTTC. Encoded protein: CASNALGRLDNEQFF.

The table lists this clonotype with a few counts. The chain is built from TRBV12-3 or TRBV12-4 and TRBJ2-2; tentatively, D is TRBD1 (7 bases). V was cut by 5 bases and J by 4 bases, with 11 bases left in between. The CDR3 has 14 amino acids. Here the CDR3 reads CASSRGDSTGELFF. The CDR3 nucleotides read TGTGCCAGCAGTAGGGGGGACAGCACCGGGGAGCTGTTTTTT.

As DNA, the CDR3 is TGTGCCAGCAGCTTATCACTAGCGAGAACCTACGAGCAGTACTTC. It yields the protein CASSLSLARTYEQYF. This chain links TRBV7-2 with TRBJ2-7; TRBD2 agrees at 7 bases. The CDR3 has 15 residues. From germline, CDR1 is SGHTA and CDR2 FQGNSA. The ends lost 2 bases at V and 2 bases at J; junction bases unmatched: 6.

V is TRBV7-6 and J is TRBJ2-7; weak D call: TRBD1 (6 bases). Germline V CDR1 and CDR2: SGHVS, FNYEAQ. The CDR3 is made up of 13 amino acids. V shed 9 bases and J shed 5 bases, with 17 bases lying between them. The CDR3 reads CASTQGIGDEQYF. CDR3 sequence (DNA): TGTGCCAGTACCCAGGGGATCGGGGACGAGCAGTACTTC.

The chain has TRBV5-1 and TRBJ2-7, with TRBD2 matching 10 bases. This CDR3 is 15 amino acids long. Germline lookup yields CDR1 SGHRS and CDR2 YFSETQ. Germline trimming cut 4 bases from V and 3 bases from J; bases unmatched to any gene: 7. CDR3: CASSQTSGRSYEQYF. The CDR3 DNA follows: TGCGCCAGCAGCCAGACTAGCGGGCGAAGCTACGAGCAGTACTTC. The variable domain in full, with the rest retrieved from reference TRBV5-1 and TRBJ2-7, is KAGVTQTPRYLIKTRGQQVTLSCSPISGHRSVSWYQQTPGQGLQFLFEYFSETQRNKGNFPGRFSGRQFSNSRSEMNVSTLELGDSALYLCASSQTSGRSYEQYFGPGTRLTVT.

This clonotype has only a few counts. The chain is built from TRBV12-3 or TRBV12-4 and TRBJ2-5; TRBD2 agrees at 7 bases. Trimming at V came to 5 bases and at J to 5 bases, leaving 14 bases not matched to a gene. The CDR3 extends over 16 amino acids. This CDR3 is CASSASLAGAVETQYF. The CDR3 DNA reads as TGTGCCAGCAGTGCCTCCCTGGCGGGAGCGGTGGAGACCCAGTACTTC.

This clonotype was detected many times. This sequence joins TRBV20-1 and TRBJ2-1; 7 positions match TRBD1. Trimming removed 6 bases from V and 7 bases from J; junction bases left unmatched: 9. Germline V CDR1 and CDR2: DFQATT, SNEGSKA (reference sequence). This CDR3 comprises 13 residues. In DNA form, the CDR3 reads TGCAGTGCACGCACAGGGGTGGGAAATGAGCAGTTCTTC. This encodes CSARTGVGNEQFF.

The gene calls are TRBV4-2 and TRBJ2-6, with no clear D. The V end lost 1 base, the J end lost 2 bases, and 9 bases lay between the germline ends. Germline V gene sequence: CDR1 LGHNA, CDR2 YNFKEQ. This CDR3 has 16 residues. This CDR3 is CASSQGGRAGANVLTF. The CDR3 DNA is TGTGCCAGCAGCCAAGGTGGAAGAGCTGGGGCCAACGTCCTGACTTTC.

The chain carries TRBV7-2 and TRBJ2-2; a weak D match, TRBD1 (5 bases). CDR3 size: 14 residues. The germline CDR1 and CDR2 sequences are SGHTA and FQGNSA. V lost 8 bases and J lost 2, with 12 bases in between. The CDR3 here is CASLRGANTGELFF. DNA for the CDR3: TGTGCCAGCCTAAGGGGCGCTAACACCGGGGAGCTGTTTTTT.

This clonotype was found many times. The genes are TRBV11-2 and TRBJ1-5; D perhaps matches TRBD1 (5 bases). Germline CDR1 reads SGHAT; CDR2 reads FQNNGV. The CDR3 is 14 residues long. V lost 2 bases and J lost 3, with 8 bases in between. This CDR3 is CASSLSGFNQPQHF. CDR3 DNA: TGTGCCAGCAGCTTATCAGGGTTCAATCAGCCCCAGCATTTT.

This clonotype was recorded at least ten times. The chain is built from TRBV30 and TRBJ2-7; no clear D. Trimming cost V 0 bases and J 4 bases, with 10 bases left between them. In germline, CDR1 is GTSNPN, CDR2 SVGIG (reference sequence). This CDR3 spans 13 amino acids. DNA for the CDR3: TGTGCCTGGAGTGTGGGATATCAGTACGAGCAGTACTTC. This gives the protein CAWSVGYQYEQYF. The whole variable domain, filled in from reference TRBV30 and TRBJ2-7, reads SQTIHQWPATLVQPVGSPLSLECTVEGTSNPNLYWYRQAAGRGLQLLFYSVGIGQISSEVPQNLSASRPQDRQFILSSKKLLLSDSGFYLCAWSVGYQYEQYFGPGTRLTVT.

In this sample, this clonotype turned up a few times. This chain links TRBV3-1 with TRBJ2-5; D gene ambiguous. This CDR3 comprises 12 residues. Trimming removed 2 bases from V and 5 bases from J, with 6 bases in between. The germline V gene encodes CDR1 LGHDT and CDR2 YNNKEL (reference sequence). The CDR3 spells CASSQQSETQYF. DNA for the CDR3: TGTGCCAGCAGCCAACAGAGTGAGACCCAGTACTTC.

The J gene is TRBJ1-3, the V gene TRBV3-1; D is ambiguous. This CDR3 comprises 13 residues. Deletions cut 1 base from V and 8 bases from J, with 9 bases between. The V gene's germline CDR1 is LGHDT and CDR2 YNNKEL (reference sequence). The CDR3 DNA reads TGTGCCAGCAGCCAAGTGGTTCCGTACACCATATATTTT. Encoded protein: CASSQVVPYTIYF.

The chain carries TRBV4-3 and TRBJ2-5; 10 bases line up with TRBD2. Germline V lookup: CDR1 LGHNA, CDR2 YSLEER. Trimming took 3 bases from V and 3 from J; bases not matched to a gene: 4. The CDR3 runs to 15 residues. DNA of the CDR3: TGCGCCAGCAGCCAGGGGACTAGCGATAAAGAGACCCAGTACTTC. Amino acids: CASSQGTSDKETQYF.

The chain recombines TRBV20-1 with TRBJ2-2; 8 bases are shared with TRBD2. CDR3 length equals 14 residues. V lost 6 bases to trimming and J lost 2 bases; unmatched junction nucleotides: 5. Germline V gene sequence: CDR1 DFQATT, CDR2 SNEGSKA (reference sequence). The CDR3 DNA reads TGCAGTGCCCTGGGACTAGATAACACCGGGGAGCTGTTTTTT. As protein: CSALGLDNTGELFF.

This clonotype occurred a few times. The CDR3 DNA reads as TGTGCCATCAGTGAACAACGCGGGTCGTACGGTGAGCAGTTCTTC. Amino acids: CAISEQRGSYGEQFF. The chain links TRBV10-3 to TRBJ2-1; maybe TRBD2 (5 bases). The germline V and J ends were trimmed by 3 bases and 9 bases, with 18 bases remaining between them. The CDR3 covers 15 residues. Looked up from germline, CDR1 is ENHRY and CDR2 is SYGVKD.

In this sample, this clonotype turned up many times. Written as DNA, the CDR3 is TGTGCCAGCAGCGAGCTTCGGGAGACCCAGTACTTC. This sequence encodes CASSELRETQYF. J is TRBJ2-5 and V is TRBV2, with D unclear. Germline assignment: CDR1 SNHLY and CDR2 FYNNEI. CDR3 length equals 12 residues. Between the trimmed V and J ends, which lost 6 bases and 5 bases, there was a span of 10 bases.

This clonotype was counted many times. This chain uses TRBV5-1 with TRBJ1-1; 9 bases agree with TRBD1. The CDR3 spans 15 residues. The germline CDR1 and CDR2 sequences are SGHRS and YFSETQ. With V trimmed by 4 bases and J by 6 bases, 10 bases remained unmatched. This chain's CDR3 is CASSVKGQGLAEAFF. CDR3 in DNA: TGCGCCAGCAGCGTAAAGGGACAGGGCCTCGCTGAAGCTTTCTTT. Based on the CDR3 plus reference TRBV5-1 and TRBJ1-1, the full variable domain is KAGVTQTPRYLIKTRGQQVTLSCSPISGHRSVSWYQQTPGQGLQFLFEYFSETQRNKGNFPGRFSGRQFSNSRSEMNVSTLELGDSALYLCASSVKGQGLAEAFFGQGTRLTVV.